This record concerns one T cell receptor (beta chain) sequence. V was shortened by 6 bases and J by 2 bases, with 4 bases between the two germline ends. This CDR3 comprises 11 residues. Germline CDR1 reads SGHTA; CDR2 reads FQGNSA. The data are from a study of T-cell memory formation after mild COVID-19. From 5'RACE with constant-segment primers came TCR alpha and TCR beta cDNA libraries that carried sample barcodes and UMIs. Each CDR3 protein gets one entry after TCRdb re-called the 5' RACE reads with MiXCR. Of roughly 13,000 distinct CDR3 sequences in the sample, more than 12% were seen once. Material: PBMCs or a T cell subset sorted from them (not recorded which). The rearrangement uses TRBV7-2 and TRBJ1-1; D unclear. The clonotype originates from a man between 18 and 35 years old who had mild COVID-19 (a few samples of this study predate the infection). Cell type and time point are not known. The CDR3 here is CASRDNTEAFF. As DNA, the CDR3 is TGTGCCAGCAGAGATAACACTGAAGCTTTCTTT.